This T cell receptor beta chain was identified during a study of Ad26.COV2.S vaccination and SARS-CoV-2 variants. Overall study context: Dosing was one shot or two shots 56 days apart.

Study-level findings and limits: A substantial breadth of spike-specific CD8+ and CD4+ T cell responses after vaccination has been reported. There was a possibility that the TCR breadth and depth analyses underestimated total T cell responses.

Clones were sequenced by immunoSEQ multiplex PCR, and TCRdb holds only the in-frame ones, with some missing. In the table there are about 680,000 clones, roughly 90% of which are singletons. Points on this clone: Its antigen remains unknown.

Trimming stripped 5 bases from V and 0 bases from J, with 10 bases between. Germline-derived CDR1 and CDR2 are SGHAT and FQNNGV. The CDR3 runs to 15 residues. Treatment noted: some 19 received Ad26.COV2.S at low or high dose, single or two shots; about 5 received placebo; per-sample allocation not given. Samples were taken on day 63 after the first vaccine or placebo injection. SARS-CoV-2 spike from the Wuhan strain was encoded by the vaccine, an Ad26 vector. This specimen was peripheral blood, taken in a trial of Ad26.COV2.S vaccine versus placebo. The clonotype comes from a person aged 18-60 years who received the Ad26.COV2.S COVID-19 vaccine or a placebo. The chain employs TRBV11-2 and TRBJ2-2; D remains unclear. The CDR3 DNA reads as TGTGCCAGCAGCCGTGGTGGGGCGAACACCGGGGAGCTGTTTTTT. It specifies CASSRGGANTGELFF.